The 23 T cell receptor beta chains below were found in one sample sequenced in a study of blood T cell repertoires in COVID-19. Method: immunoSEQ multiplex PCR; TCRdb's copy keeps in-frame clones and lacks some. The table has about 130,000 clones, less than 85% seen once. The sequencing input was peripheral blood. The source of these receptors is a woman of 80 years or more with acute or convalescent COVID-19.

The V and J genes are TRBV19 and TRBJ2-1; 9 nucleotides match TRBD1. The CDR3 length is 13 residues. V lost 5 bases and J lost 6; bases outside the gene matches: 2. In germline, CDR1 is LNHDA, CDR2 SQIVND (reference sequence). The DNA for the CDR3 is TGTGCCAGTAGTCAGACAGGGGGCAATGAGCAGTTCTTC. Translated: CASSQTGGNEQFF.

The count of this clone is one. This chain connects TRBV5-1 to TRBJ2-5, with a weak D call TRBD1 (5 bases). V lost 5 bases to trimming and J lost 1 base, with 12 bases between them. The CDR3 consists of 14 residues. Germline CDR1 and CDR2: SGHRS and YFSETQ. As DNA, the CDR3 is TGCGCCAGCAGGGTTGACAGATCCCAAGAGACCCAGTACTTC. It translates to CASRVDRSQETQYF.

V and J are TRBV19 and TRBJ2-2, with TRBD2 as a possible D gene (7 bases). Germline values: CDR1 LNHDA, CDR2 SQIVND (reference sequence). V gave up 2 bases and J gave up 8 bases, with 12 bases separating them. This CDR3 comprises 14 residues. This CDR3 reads CASSIPGGRGELFF. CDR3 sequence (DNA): TGTGCCAGTAGTATACCGGGGGGCCGAGGGGAGCTGTTTTTT.

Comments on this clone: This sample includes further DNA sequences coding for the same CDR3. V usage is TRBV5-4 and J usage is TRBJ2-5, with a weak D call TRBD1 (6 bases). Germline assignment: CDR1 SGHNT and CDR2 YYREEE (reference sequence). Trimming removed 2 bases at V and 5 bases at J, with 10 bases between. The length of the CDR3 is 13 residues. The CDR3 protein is CASSFRGSETQYF. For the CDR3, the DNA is TGTGCCAGCAGCTTCAGGGGTTCGGAGACCCAGTACTTC.

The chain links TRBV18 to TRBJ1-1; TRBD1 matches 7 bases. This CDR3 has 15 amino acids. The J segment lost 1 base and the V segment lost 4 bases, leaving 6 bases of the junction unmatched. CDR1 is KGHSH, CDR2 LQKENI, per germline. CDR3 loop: CASSRRTGGNTEAFF. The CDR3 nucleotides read TGTGCCAGCTCACGGCGGACAGGAGGGAACACTGAAGCTTTCTTT.

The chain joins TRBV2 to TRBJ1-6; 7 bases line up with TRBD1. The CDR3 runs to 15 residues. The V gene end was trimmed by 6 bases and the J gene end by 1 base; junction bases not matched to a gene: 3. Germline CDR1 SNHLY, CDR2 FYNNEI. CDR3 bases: TGTGCCAGCAGGAGGGACAGATCCTATAATTCACCCCTCCACTTT. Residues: CASRRDRSYNSPLHF. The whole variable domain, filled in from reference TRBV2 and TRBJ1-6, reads EPEVTQTPSHQVTQMGQEVILRCVPISNHLYFYWYRQILGQKVEFLVSFYNNEISEKSEIFDDQFSVERPDGSNFTLKIRSTKLEDSAMYFCASRRDRSYNSPLHFGNGTRLTVT.

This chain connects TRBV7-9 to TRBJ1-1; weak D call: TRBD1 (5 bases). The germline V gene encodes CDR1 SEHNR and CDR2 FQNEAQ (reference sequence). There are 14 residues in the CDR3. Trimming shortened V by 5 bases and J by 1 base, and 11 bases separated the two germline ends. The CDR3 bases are TGTGCCAGCAGCCTAATCGGGGGGAACACTGAAGCTTTCTTT. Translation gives CASSLIGGNTEAFF.

CDR3: CASSETGQRYF. In nucleotides, the CDR3 is TGTGCCAGCAGTGAAACGGGACAGCGCTACTTC. This sequence joins TRBV2 and TRBJ2-5, with 7 bases fitting TRBD1. The CDR3 runs to 11 residues. V shed 2 bases and J 14 bases; nucleotides not matched to a gene: 5. Germline V gene data show CDR1 as SNHLY and CDR2 as FYNNEI. Full variable domain (missing parts from reference TRBV2 and TRBJ2-5): EPEVTQTPSHQVTQMGQEVILRCVPISNHLYFYWYRQILGQKVEFLVSFYNNEISEKSEIFDDQFSVERPDGSNFTLKIRSTKLEDSAMYFCASSETGQRYFGPGTRLLVL.

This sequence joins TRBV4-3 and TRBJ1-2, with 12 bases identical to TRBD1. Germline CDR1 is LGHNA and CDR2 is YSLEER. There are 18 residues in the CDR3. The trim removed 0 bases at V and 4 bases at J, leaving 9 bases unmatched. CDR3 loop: CASSQDGGQGALPYGYTF. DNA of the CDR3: TGCGCCAGCAGCCAAGATGGGGGACAGGGGGCTCTCCCCTATGGCTACACCTTC.

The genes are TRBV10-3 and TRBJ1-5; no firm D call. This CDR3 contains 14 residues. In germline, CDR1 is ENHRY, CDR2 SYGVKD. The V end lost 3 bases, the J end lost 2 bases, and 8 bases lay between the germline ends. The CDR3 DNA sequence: TGTGCCATCAGTGATTCGGAGGGCAATCAGCCCCAGCATTTT. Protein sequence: CAISDSEGNQPQHF.

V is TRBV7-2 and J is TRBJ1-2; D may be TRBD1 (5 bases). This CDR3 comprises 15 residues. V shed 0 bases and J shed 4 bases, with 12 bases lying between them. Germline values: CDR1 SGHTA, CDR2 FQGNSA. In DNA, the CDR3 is TGTGCCAGCAGCTTAGCAGGGAAAAGGGGCTATGGCTACACCTTC. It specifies CASSLAGKRGYGYTF.

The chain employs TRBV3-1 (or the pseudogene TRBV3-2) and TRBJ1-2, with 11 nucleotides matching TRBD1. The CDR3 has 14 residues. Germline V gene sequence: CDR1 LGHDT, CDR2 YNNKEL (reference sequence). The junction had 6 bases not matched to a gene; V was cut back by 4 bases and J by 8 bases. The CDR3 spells CASSRGQGAKGYTF. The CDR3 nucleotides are TGTGCCAGCAGCCGCGGACAGGGGGCGAAAGGCTACACCTTC.

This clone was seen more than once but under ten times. CDR3 coding DNA: TGTGCCAGCAGCCAATTCGGGGGGCGTCGGAACACCATATATTTT. Its protein is CASSQFGGRRNTIYF. The chain recombines TRBV3-1 (or the pseudogene TRBV3-2) with TRBJ1-3, with a tentative D call TRBD1 (6 bases). From germline, CDR1 is LGHDT and CDR2 YNNKEL (reference sequence). The CDR3 consists of 15 residues. The V and J ends lost 2 bases and 7 bases respectively, with 15 bases between them.

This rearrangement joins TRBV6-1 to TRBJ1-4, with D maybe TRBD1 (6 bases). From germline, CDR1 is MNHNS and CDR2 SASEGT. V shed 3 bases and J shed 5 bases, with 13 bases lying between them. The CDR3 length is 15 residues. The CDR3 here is CASSERGRWNEKLFF. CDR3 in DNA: TGTGCCAGCAGTGAGCGGGGGCGCTGGAATGAAAAACTGTTTTTT.

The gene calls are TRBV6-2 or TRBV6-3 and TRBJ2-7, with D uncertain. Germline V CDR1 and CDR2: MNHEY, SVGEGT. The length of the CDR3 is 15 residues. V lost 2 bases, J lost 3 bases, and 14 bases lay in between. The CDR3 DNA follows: TGTGCCAGCAGTTACCCAATCCGCCAACACTACGAGCAGTACTTC. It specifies CASSYPIRQHYEQYF.

The CDR3 reads CASSQGTSGALLPQETQYF. As DNA, the CDR3 is TGTGCCAGCAGCCAAGGGACTAGCGGGGCCCTCCTCCCCCAAGAGACCCAGTACTTC. The chain combines TRBV14 with TRBJ2-5; the match to TRBD2 covers 12 bases. Germline V gene lookup returns CDR1 SGHDN and CDR2 FVKESK. Germline trimming cut 1 base from V and 1 base from J; bases unmatched to any gene: 10. The CDR3 has 19 residues. The full variable domain, with the rest looked up from reference TRBV14 and TRBJ2-5, is EAGVTQFPSHSVIEKGQTVTLRCDPISGHDNLYWYRRVMGKEIKFLLHFVKESKQDESGMPNNRFLAERTGGTYSTLKVQPAELEDSGVYFCASSQGTSGALLPQETQYFGPGTRLLVL.

The CDR3 protein is CASSEGQGASSPLHF. CDR3 DNA sequence: TGTGCCAGCAGCGAGGGACAGGGGGCGTCTTCACCCCTCCACTTT. The rearrangement links TRBV6-4 to TRBJ1-6, with 12 bases identical to TRBD1. Looked up from germline, CDR1 is MRHNA and CDR2 is SNTAGT. The CDR3 runs to 15 residues. Trimming cost V 6 bases and J 9 bases; bases outside gene matches: 6.

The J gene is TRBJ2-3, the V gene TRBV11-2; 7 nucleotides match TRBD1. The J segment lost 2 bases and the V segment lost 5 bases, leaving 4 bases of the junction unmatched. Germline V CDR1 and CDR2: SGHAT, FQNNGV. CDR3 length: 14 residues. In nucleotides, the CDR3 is TGTGCCAGCAGCCAAGGACAGGTCACAGATACGCAGTATTTT. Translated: CASSQGQVTDTQYF.

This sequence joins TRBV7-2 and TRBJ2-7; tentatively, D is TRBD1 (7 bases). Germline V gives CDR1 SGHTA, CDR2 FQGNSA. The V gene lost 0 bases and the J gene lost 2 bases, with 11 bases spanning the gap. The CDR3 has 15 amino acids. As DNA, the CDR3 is TGTGCCAGCAGCTTAGCGCCAGGGGGGCCCTACGAGCAGTACTTC. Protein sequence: CASSLAPGGPYEQYF.

Here the CDR3 DNA reads TGTGCCAGTAGCAGGCGGGGGGCCCAAGAGACCCAGTACTTC. It yields the protein CASSRRGAQETQYF. This rearrangement joins TRBV19 to TRBJ2-5, with 8 positions matching TRBD2. The CDR3 is made up of 14 amino acids. V trimming: 6 bases; J trimming: 1 base; junction bases outside the gene matches: 4. The germline CDR1 and CDR2 sequences are LNHDA and SQIVND (reference sequence).

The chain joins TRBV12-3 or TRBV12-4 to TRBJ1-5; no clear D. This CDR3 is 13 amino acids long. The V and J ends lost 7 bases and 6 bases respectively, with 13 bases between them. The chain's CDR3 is CASTAGVGQPQHF. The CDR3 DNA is TGTGCCAGCACCGCAGGTGTGGGTCAGCCCCAGCATTTT.

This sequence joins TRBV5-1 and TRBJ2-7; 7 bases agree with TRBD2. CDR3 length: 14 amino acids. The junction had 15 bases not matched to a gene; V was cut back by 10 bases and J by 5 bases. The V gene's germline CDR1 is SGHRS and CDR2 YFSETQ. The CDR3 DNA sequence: TGCGCCCGCACGACGGGGGGAGAGACGAACGAGCAGTACTTC. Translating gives CARTTGGETNEQYF.

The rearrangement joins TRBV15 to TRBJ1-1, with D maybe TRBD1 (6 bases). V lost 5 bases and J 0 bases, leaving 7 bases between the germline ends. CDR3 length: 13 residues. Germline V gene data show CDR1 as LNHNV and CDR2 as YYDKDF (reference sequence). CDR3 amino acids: CATSGQMNTEAFF. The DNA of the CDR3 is TGTGCCACCAGCGGACAGATGAACACTGAAGCTTTCTTT. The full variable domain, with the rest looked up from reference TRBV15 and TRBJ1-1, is DAMVIQNPRYQVTQFGKPVTLSCSQTLNHNVMYWYQQKSSQAPKLLFHYYDKDFNNEADTPDNFQSRRPNTSFCFLDIRSPGLGDTAMYLCATSGQMNTEAFFGQGTRLTVV.